This TCR beta chain derives from a study of cytomegalovirus exposure and HLA in healthy donors. Whole-study results and caveats: There were a few CMV-associated chains whose specificity for CMV antigens was confirmed in vitro. Later analysis demonstrated an association between a missense DCLRE1C variant and TCR beta V- and J-gene trimming.

Worth noting for this clone: The antigen is undetermined.

The PCR ran on 60 Vbeta and 13 Jbeta primers. Data came from immunoSEQ multiplex PCR; TCRdb stores just in-frame clones and leaves some out. The table shows 250,000 or so clones, with 80% to 85% occurring only once. The CDR3 is 14 residues long. Germline lookup yields CDR1 MNHEY and CDR2 SVGAGI. The V end was cut by 4 bases, the J end by 5 bases, with 11 bases between. Sequencing was performed on PBMCs. The J gene is TRBJ2-2, the V gene TRBV6-5, with D possibly being TRBD1 (6 bases). The TCR originated in a woman in her fifties or sixties in good health and CMV-seropositive. This chain's CDR3 is CASSFDRRTGELFF. The CDR3 DNA reads as TGTGCCAGCAGTTTCGACAGGAGGACCGGGGAGCTGTTTTTT.